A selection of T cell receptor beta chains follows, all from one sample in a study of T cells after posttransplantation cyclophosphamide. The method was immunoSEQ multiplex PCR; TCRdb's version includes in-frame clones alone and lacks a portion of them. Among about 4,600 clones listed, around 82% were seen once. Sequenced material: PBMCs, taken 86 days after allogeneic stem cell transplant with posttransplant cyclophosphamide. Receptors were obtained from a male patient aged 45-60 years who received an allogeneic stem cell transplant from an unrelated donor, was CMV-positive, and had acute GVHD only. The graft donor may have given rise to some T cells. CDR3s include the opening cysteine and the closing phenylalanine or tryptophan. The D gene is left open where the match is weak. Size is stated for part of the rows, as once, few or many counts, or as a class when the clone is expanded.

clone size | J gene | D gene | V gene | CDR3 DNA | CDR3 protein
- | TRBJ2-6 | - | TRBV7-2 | TGTGCCAGCAGCCCCGATACTTATAGCTCTGGGGCCAACGTCCTGACTTTC | CASSPDTYSSGANVLTF
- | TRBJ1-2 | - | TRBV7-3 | TGTGCCAGCAGCTTAGGAGGGGCTGGGGCTAACTATGGCTACACCTTC | CASSLGGAGANYGYTF
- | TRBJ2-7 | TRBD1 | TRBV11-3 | TGTGCCAGCAGCTCTTACAGGGGCTACGAGCAGTACTTC | CASSSYRGYEQYF
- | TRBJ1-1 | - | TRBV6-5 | TGTGCCAGCAGTTACCCTGGAGGGGTTGAAGCTTTCTTT | CASSYPGGVEAFF
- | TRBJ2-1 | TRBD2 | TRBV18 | TGTGCCAGCTCACCACCAGCGGGACGTGAGGATGAGCAGTTCTTC | CASSPPAGREDEQFF
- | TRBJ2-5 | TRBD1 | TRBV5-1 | TGCGCCAGCAGCTCCGGGACAGGGGGAGAGACCCAGTACTTC | CASSSGTGGETQYF
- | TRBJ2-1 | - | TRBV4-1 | TGCGCCAGCAGCCAAGATCAGAGTACATGGGGCTATGAGCAGTTCTTC | CASSQDQSTWGYEQFF
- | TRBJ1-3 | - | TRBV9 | TGTGCCAGCAGCGTAGACCTTGGAGGGCTCAGGGCTGGAAACACCATATATTTT | CASSVDLGGLRAGNTIYF
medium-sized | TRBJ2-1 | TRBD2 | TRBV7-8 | TGTGCCAGCAGCCACCCGGGACTAGCGGGGGGAACATTATACAATGAGCAGTTCTTC | CASSHPGLAGGTLYNEQFF
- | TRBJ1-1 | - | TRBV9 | TGTGCCAGCAGCGTAGGGGGGGACACTGAAGCTTTCTTT | CASSVGGDTEAFF
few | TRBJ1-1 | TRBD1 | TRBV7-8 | TGTGCCAGCAGCTTGTCTTTGGCAGGGGGAAAAGCTTTCTTT | CASSLSLAGGKAFF